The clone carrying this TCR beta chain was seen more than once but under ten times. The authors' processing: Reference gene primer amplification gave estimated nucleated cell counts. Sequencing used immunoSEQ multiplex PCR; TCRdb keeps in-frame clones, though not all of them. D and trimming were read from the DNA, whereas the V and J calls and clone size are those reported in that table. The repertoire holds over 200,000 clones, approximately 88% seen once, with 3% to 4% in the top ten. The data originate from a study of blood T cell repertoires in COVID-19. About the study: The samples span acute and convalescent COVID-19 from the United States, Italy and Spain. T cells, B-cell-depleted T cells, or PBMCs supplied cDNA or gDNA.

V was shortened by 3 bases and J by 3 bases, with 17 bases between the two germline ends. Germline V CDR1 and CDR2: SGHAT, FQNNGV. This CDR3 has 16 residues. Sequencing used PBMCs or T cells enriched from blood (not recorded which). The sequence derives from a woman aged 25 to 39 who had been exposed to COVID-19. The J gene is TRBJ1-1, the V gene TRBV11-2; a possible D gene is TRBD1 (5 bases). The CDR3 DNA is TGTGCCAGCAGCTTTATCTTAGGAAAAGGGGACACTGAAGCTTTCTTT. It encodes CASSFILGKGDTEAFF.